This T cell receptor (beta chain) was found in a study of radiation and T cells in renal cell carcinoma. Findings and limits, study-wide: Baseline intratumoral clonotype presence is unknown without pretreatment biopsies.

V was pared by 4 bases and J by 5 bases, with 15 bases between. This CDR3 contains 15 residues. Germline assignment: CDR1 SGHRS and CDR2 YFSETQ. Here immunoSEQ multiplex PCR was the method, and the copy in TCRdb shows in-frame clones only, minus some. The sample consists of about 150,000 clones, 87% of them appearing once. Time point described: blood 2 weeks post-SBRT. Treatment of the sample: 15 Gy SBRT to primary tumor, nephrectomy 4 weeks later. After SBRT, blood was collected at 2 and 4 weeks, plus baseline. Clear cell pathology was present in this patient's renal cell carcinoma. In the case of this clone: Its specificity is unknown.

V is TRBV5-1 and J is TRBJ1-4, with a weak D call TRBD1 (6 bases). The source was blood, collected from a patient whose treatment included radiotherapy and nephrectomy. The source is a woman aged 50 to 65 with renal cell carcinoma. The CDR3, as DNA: TGCGCCAGCAGCCCGGGGGCAGGCTCCAATGAAAAACTGTTTTTT. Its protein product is CASSPGAGSNEKLFF.